This T cell receptor beta chain stems from a study of shared clonotypes between healthy human individuals. The overall study: Three plates were used per donor for CD4 naive, three for CD4 memory, two for CD8 naive and one for CD8 memory.

Naive CD8 cells lacked CD45RO, underwent positive selection for CCR7 and left out terminally differentiated effector memory CD45RA+ cells. The protocol was immunoSEQ multiplex PCR, while the TCRdb copy is restricted to in-frame clones and leaves out a portion. Of about 550,000 clones detected, around 95% appear once; the ten largest clones hold about 0.11%. Deletions cut 1 base from V and 5 bases from J, with 13 bases between. Germline V gene sequence: CDR1 SGHKS, CDR2 YYEKEE (reference sequence). The CDR3 runs to 14 residues. The chain employs TRBV5-5 and TRBJ2-7, with D perhaps matching TRBD2 (6 bases). The sample was naive CD8+ T cells sorted from blood. This TCR derives from a woman between 25 and 40 years old in good health. CDR3 coding DNA: TGTGCCAGCAGCTTGAGCGGGTCGGGCCACGAGCAGTACTTC. It is translated as CASSLSGSGHEQYF.